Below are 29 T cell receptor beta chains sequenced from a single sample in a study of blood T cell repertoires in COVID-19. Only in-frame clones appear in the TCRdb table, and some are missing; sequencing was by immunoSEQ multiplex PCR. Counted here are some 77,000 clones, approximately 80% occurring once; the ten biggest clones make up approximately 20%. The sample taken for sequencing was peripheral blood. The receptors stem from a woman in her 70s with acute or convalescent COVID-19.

The CDR3 sequence: CASIPGSTGELFF. The DNA of the CDR3 is TGTGCCAGCATCCCGGGATCCACCGGGGAGCTGTTTTTT. The chain employs TRBV5-6 and TRBJ2-2, with D perhaps matching TRBD2 (5 bases). V was shortened by 6 bases and J by 4 bases, with 10 bases between the two germline ends. The CDR3 sequence is 13 residues long. Germline V gene data show CDR1 as SGHDT and CDR2 as YYEEEE.

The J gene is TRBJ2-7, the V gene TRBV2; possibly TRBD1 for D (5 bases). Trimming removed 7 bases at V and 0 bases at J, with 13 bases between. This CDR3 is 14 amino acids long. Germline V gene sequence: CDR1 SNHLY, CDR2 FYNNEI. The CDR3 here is CASKETESSYEQYF. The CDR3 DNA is TGTGCCAGCAAAGAGACAGAGAGCTCCTACGAGCAGTACTTC.

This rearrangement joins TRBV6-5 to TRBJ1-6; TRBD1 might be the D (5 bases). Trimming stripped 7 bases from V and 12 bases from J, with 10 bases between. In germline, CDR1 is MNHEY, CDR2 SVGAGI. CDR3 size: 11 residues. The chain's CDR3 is CASMGGGPLHF. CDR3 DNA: TGTGCCAGCATGGGGGGAGGACCCCTCCACTTT.

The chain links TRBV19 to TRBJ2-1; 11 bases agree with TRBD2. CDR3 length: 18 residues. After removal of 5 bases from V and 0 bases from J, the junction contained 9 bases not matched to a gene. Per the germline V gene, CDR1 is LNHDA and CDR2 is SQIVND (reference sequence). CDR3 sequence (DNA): TGTGCCAGTAGTCCGTTACCGGGACTAGCGGCCTCCTACAATGAGCAGTTCTTC. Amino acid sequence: CASSPLPGLAASYNEQFF.

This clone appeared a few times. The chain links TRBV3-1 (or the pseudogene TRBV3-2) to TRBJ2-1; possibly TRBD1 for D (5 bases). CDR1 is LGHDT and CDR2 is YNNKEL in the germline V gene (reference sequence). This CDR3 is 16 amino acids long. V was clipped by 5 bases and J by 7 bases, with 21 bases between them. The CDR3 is CASSMIGRAGRNEQFF. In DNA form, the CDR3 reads TGTGCCAGCAGCATGATTGGCAGGGCCGGAAGGAATGAGCAGTTCTTC.

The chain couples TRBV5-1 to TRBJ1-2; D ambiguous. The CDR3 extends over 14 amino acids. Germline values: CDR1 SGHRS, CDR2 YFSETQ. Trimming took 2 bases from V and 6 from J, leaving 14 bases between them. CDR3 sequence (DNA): TGCGCCAGCAGCTTACAGACCACCTCGGATGGCTACACCTTC. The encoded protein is CASSLQTTSDGYTF. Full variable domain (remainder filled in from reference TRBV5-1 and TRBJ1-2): KAGVTQTPRYLIKTRGQQVTLSCSPISGHRSVSWYQQTPGQGLQFLFEYFSETQRNKGNFPGRFSGRQFSNSRSEMNVSTLELGDSALYLCASSLQTTSDGYTFGSGTRLTVV.

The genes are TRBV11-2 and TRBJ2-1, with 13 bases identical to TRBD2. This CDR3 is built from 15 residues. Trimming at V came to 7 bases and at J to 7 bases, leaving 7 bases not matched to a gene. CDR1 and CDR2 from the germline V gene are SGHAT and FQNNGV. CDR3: CASTLLAGGPNEQFF. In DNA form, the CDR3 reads TGTGCCAGCACCCTACTAGCGGGAGGGCCTAATGAGCAGTTCTTC.

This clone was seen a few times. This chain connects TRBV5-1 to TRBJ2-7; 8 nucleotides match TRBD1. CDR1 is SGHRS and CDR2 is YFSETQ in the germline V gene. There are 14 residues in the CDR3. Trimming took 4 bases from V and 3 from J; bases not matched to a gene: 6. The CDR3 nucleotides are TGCGCCAGCAGCCCCGGACAGGGAAACTACGAGCAGTACTTC. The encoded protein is CASSPGQGNYEQYF.

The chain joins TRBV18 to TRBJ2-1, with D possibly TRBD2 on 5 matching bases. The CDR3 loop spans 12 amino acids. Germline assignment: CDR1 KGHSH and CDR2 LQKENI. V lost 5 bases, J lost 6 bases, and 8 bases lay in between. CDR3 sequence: CASSSAGNEQFF. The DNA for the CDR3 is TGTGCCAGCTCATCGGCGGGCAATGAGCAGTTCTTC.

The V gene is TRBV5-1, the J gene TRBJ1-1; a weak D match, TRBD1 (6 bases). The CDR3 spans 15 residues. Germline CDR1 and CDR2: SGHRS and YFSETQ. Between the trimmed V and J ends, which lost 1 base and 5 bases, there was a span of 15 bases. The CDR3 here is CASSLSTVQGTEAFF. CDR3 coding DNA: TGCGCCAGCAGCTTGTCGACAGTCCAGGGGACTGAAGCTTTCTTT.

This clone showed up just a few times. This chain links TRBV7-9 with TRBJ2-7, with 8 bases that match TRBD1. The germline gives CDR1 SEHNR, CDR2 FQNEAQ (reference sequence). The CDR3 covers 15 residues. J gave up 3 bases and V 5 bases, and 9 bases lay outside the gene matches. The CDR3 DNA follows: TGTGCCAGCAGCCCCCGACAGGACAGGGTCTACGAGCAGTACTTC. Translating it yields CASSPRQDRVYEQYF.

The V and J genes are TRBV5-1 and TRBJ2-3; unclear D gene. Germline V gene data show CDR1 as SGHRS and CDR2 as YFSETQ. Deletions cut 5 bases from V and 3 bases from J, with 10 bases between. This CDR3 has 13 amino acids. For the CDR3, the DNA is TGCGCCAGCAGACCTTCTCAGACAGATACGCAGTATTTT. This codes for CASRPSQTDTQYF.

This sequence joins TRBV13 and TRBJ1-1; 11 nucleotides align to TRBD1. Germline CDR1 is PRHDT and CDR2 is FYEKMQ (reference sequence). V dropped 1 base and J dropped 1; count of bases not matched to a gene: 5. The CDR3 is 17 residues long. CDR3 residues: CASSLALGQGANTEAFF. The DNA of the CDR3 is TGTGCCAGCAGCTTAGCTCTAGGACAGGGGGCGAACACTGAAGCTTTCTTT.

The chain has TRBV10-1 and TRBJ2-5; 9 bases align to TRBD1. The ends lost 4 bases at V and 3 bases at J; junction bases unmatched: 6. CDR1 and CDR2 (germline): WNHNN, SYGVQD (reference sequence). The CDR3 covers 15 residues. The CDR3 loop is CASSVGGQGEETQYF. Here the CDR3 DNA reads TGCGCCAGCAGTGTTGGGGGACAGGGAGAAGAGACCCAGTACTTC.

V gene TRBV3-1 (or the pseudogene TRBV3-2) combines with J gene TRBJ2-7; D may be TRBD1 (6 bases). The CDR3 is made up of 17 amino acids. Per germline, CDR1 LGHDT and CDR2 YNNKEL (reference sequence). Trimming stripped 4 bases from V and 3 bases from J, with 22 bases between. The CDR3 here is CASSLQARVRGLYEQYF. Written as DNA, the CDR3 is TGTGCCAGCAGCCTACAAGCCCGGGTCAGGGGCCTCTACGAGCAGTACTTC.

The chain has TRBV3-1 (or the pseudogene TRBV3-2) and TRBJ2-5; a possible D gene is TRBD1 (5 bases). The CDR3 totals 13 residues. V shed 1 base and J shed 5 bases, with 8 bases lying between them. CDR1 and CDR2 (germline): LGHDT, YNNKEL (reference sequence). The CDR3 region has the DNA TGTGCCAGCAGCCAAGGGGGCACGGAGACCCAGTACTTC. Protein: CASSQGGTETQYF.

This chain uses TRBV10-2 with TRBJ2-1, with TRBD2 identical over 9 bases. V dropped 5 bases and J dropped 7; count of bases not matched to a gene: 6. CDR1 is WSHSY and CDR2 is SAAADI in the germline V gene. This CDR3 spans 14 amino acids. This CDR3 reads CASSISGRLNEQFF. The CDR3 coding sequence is TGCGCCAGCAGTATAAGCGGGAGGCTGAATGAGCAGTTCTTC.

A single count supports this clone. CDR3 residues: CSATGDRTDTQYF. CDR3 nucleotides: TGCAGCGCCACAGGGGACCGCACAGATACGCAGTATTTT. The rearrangement joins TRBV29-1 to TRBJ2-3, with 7 bases aligning to TRBD1. The germline V gene has CDR1 SQVTM and CDR2 ANQGSEA. V lost 7 bases to trimming and J lost 1 base; unmatched junction nucleotides: 5. The CDR3 has 13 residues.

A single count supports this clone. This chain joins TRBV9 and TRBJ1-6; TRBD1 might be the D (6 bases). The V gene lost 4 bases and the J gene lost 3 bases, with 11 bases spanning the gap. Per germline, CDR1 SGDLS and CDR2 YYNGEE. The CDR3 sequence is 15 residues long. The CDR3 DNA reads TGTGCCAGCAGCCCTTGGACAGACTATAATTCACCCCTCCACTTT. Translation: CASSPWTDYNSPLHF.

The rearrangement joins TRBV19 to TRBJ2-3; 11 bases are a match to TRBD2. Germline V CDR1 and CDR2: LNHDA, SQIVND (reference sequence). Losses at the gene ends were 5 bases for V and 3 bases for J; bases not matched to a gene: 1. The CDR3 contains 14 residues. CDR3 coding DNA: TGTGCCAGTAGTGTAGCGGGAGGGACAGATACGCAGTATTTT. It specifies CASSVAGGTDTQYF.

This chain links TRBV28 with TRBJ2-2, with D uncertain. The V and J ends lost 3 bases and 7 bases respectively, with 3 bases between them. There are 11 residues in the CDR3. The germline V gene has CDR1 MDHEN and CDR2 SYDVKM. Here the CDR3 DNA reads TGTGCCAGCAGTTTTCTCGGGGAGCTGTTTTTT. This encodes CASSFLGELFF.

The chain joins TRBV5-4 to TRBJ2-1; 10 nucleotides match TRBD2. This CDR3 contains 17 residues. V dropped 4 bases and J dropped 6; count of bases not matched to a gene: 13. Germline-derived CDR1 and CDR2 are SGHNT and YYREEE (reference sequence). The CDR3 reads CASSPGTSVAGGNEQFF. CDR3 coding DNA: TGTGCCAGCAGCCCCGGGACTAGCGTTGCGGGGGGCAATGAGCAGTTCTTC.

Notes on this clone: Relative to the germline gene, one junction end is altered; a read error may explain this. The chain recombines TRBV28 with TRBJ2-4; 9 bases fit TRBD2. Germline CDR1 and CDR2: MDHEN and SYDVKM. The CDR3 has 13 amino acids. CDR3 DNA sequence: TGTGCCAGCACTCCGGGACGGCCTAGCGGGACCCACTTC. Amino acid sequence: CASTPGRPSGTHF.

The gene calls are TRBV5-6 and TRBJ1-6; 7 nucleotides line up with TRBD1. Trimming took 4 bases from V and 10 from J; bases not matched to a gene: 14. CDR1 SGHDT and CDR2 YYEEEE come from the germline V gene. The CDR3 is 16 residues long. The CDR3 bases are TGTGCCAGCAGCCCCTGGCTAGGGGGCGCGAGGTCACCCCTCCACTTT. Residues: CASSPWLGGARSPLHF.

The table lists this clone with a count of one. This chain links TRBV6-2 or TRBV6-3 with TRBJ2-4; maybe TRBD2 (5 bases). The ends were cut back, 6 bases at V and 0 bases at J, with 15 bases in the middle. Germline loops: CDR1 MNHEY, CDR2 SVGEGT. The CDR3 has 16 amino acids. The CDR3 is CASSRGFREAKNIQYF. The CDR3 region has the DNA TGTGCCAGCAGCCGCGGGTTTAGGGAAGCCAAAAACATTCAGTACTTC.

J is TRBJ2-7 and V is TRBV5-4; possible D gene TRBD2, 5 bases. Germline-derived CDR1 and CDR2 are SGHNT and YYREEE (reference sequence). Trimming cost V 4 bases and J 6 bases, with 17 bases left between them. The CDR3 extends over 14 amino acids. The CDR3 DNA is TGTGCCAGCAGCCCCAGGACTCCCTCGGGCGAGCAGTACTTC. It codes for CASSPRTPSGEQYF.

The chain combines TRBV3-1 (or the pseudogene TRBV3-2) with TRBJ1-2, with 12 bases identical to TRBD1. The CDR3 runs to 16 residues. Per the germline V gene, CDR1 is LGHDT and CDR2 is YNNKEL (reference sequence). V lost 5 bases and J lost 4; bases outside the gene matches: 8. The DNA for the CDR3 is TGTGCCAGCAGCAAAAGATCGGGACAGGGGGCCTATGGCTACACCTTC. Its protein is CASSKRSGQGAYGYTF.

CDR3 loop: CASSPHGDSNQPQHF. The CDR3 DNA is TGTGCCAGCAGTCCCCACGGAGATAGCAATCAGCCCCAGCATTTT. The chain uses TRBV6-5 and TRBJ1-5; D gene unclear. V was pared by 5 bases and J by 0 bases, with 11 bases between. The CDR3 runs to 15 residues. From germline, CDR1 is MNHEY and CDR2 SVGAGI.

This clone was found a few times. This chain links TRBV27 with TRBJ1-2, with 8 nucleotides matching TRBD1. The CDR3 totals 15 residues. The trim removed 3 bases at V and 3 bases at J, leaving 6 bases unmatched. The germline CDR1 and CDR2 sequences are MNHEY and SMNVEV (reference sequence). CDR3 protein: CASSFLTGVHYGYTF. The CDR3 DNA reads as TGTGCCAGCAGTTTTCTGACAGGGGTTCACTATGGCTACACCTTC.